Shown below are 10 T cell receptor beta chains from a single sample sequenced in a study of blood T cell repertoires in COVID-19. The data were produced by immunoSEQ multiplex PCR, yet TCRdb's version contains in-frame clones alone and is incomplete. This sample has roughly 150,000 clones, with about 87% found just once. Material for sequencing was peripheral blood. These receptors were obtained from a woman older than 75 with COVID-19, enrolled during active disease.

This clone showed up many times. The chain couples TRBV4-3 to TRBJ2-1; possibly TRBD2 for D (6 bases). The germline gives CDR1 LGHNA, CDR2 YSLEER. Trimming removed 1 base at V and 3 bases at J, with 10 bases between. This CDR3 has 15 residues. In DNA, the CDR3 is TGCGCCAGCAGCCAAGGGACGGGAGACTACAATGAGCAGTTCTTC. This sequence encodes CASSQGTGDYNEQFF.

This clone was seen a single time. V is TRBV4-2 and J is TRBJ1-1; D possibly corresponds to TRBD1 (5 bases). Germline CDR1 reads LGHNA; CDR2 reads YNFKEQ. V was trimmed by 4 bases and J by 5 bases, leaving 26 bases between them. CDR3 size: 18 residues. DNA for the CDR3: TGTGCCAGCAGCCCCAGTCCGGGAGGATGGGGGTCGGATACTGAAGCTTTCTTT. Translated, it gives CASSPSPGGWGSDTEAFF.

The gene calls are TRBV18 and TRBJ2-2; 11 positions match TRBD1. This CDR3 is 16 amino acids long. With V trimmed by 2 bases and J by 4 bases, 3 bases remained unmatched. Germline values: CDR1 KGHSH, CDR2 LQKENI. CDR3 sequence (DNA): TGTGCCAGCTCACCAACCGGGACAGGGGGCACCGGGGAGCTGTTTTTT. The encoded protein is CASSPTGTGGTGELFF.

Concerning this clone itself: Given a much more abundant clone one base away, this may be a read error. The chain has TRBV7-2 and TRBJ1-3, with D possibly matching TRBD1 (6 bases). Germline CDR1 reads SGHTA; CDR2 reads FQGNSA. V shed 8 bases and J shed 0 bases, with 11 bases lying between them. The CDR3 contains 14 residues. CDR3 nucleotides: TGTGCCAGCGGCCGGGACAACTCTGGAAACACCATATATTTT. It specifies CASGRDNSGNTIYF.

The chain employs TRBV6-5 and TRBJ2-7; TRBD2 agrees at 10 bases. V dropped 5 bases and J dropped 2; count of bases not matched to a gene: 6. Per the germline V gene, CDR1 is MNHEY and CDR2 is SVGAGI. This CDR3 spans 15 amino acids. Written as DNA, the CDR3 is TGTGCCAGCAGTCCCCCTAGCGGGAGCCCCTACGAGCAGTACTTC. Its protein is CASSPPSGSPYEQYF.

V usage is TRBV12-3 or TRBV12-4 and J usage is TRBJ1-1, with 7 bases lining up with TRBD1. This CDR3 has 12 amino acids. Trimming removed 4 bases from V and 5 bases from J; junction bases left unmatched: 1. The CDR3 region is CASSSQGTEAFF. CDR3 coding DNA: TGTGCCAGCAGTTCACAGGGGACTGAAGCTTTCTTT.

The chain links TRBV7-2 to TRBJ1-1; D may be TRBD1 (6 bases). V gave up 2 bases and J gave up 5 bases, with 18 bases separating them. The CDR3 totals 16 residues. Germline lookup yields CDR1 SGHTA and CDR2 FQGNSA. CDR3 sequence: CASSLKVAGDGTEAFF. The CDR3 coding sequence is TGTGCCAGCAGCTTAAAAGTCGCAGGGGATGGGACTGAAGCTTTCTTT.

The chain couples TRBV6-1 to TRBJ1-5; TRBD1 might be the D (6 bases). CDR1 is MNHNS and CDR2 is SASEGT in the germline V gene. The CDR3 sequence is 16 residues long. The V gene lost 3 bases and the J gene lost 7 bases, with 19 bases spanning the gap. CDR3 bases: TGTGCCAGCAGTGATTACTCTATAACAGGGCAACAGCCCCAGCATTTT. It specifies CASSDYSITGQQPQHF.

The CDR3 sequence is CASSLQGDNQPQHF. The CDR3 region has the DNA TGTGCCAGCAGCTTACAGGGTGACAATCAGCCCCAGCATTTT. The chain combines TRBV5-4 with TRBJ1-5, with a weak D call TRBD1 (6 bases). Germline loops: CDR1 SGHNT, CDR2 YYREEE (reference sequence). The CDR3 contains 14 residues. V lost 2 bases to trimming and J lost 3 bases, with 9 bases between them.

The V call is TRBV2, the J call TRBJ1-1; no firm D call. Trimming took off 0 bases at V and 7 bases at J, with 12 bases between the two ends. The CDR3 is made up of 14 amino acids. The germline V gene has CDR1 SNHLY and CDR2 FYNNEI. CDR3 sequence: CASSEAGSPNEAFF. The CDR3 DNA reads as TGTGCCAGCAGTGAAGCGGGGAGCCCCAATGAAGCTTTCTTT. The whole variable domain, filled in from reference TRBV2 and TRBJ1-1, reads EPEVTQTPSHQVTQMGQEVILRCVPISNHLYFYWYRQILGQKVEFLVSFYNNEISEKSEIFDDQFSVERPDGSNFTLKIRSTKLEDSAMYFCASSEAGSPNEAFFGQGTRLTVV.